This T cell receptor (beta chain) emerged from a study of response to subunit inactivated influenza vaccine. Study-wide findings and caveats: Authors suggested each seasonal influenza vaccination recruits few new T cells.

Points on this clonotype: Its antigen is unknown.

Trimming left V 3 bases short and J 3 bases short, with 17 bases between. The CDR3 loop spans 15 amino acids. Germline lookup yields CDR1 DFQATT and CDR2 SNEGSKA (reference sequence). TCRdb re-called the RT-PCR reads through MiXCR, storing one row per CDR3 protein. Here the sample spans around 790,000 distinct CDR3 sequences, 21% being singletons. The receptor's source is a man aged 45 to 65 who received an inactivated influenza vaccine. This sequence joins TRBV20-1 and TRBJ1-1, with a weak D call TRBD1 (5 bases). This sample comprised PBMCs from blood, obtained around 5 days after vaccination. The CDR3 nucleotides read TGCAGTGCTAGGAAACTCGACAGCTCCGACACTGAAGCTTTCTTT. Protein product: CSARKLDSSDTEAFF.